This TCR beta chain was retrieved from a study of cytomegalovirus exposure and HLA in healthy donors. Findings and limits, study-wide: A list of roughly 180 TCR beta chains associated with cytomegalovirus was given.

Details on this clone: The antigen is undetermined.

The donors were part of the roughly 130-subject validation cohort, which stood apart from the roughly 730-subject first cohort. The V end lost 5 bases, the J end lost 10 bases, and 18 bases lay between the germline ends. CDR1 is GTSNPN and CDR2 is SVGIG in the germline V gene (reference sequence). There are 14 residues in the CDR3. The data were produced by immunoSEQ multiplex PCR, yet TCRdb's version contains in-frame clones alone and is incomplete. The sample comprises some 350,000 clones, about nine tenths of which are singletons, and about 1% rests with the top ten. The sample taken for sequencing was PBMCs. The clonotype was recovered from a woman aged 25 to 45 in good health and CMV-seropositive. The chain employs TRBV30 and TRBJ1-6, with D possibly being TRBD1 (5 bases). The CDR3 nucleotides are TGTGCCTGGGGGGCCTCCACCCTGGGGTCACCCCTCCACTTT. This encodes CAWGASTLGSPLHF.